The sequence of this TCR beta chain was determined in a study of blood T cell repertoires in COVID-19. Study at large: Collection of acute and convalescent COVID-19 samples took place in the United States, Italy and Spain. Sample material is recorded as cDNA or gDNA derived from T cells, B-cell-depleted T cells, or PBMCs.

V shed 4 bases and J shed 0 bases, with 12 bases lying between them. Per the germline V gene, CDR1 is MDHEN and CDR2 is SYDVKM. There are 15 residues in the CDR3. Per the original data handling: Using reference gene primer amplification, nucleated cell counts were estimated. Assay: immunoSEQ multiplex PCR; the TCRdb copy retains only in-frame clones and omits some. V, J and clone size are taken as reported in that table, and D and trimming were inferred from the DNA itself. The table has around 72,000 clones, around 92% seen once. The specimen was peripheral blood. The V gene is TRBV28, the J gene TRBJ2-5; D is perhaps TRBD1 (6 bases). The receptor's source is a human donor with active COVID-19. The donor label of this sample is uncertain. The CDR3 here is CASSSSGAYQETQYF. As DNA, the CDR3 is TGTGCCAGCAGTTCCTCAGGGGCCTACCAAGAGACCCAGTACTTC.